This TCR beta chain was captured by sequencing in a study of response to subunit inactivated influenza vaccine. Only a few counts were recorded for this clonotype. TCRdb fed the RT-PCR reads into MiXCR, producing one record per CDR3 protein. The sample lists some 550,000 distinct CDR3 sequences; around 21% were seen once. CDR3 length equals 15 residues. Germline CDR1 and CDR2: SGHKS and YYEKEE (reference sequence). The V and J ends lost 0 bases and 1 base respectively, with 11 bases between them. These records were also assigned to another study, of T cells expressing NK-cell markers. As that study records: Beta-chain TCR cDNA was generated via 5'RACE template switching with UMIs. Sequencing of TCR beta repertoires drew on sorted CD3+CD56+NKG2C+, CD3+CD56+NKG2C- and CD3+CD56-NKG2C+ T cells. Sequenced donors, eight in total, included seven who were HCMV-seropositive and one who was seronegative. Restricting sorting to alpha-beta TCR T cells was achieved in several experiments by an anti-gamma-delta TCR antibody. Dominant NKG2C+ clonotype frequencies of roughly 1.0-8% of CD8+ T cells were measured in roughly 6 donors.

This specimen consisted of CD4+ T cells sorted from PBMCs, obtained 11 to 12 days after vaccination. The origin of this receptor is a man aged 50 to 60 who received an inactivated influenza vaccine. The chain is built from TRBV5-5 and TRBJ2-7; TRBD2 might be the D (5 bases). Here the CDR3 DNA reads TGTGCCAGCAGCTTGGTGTGGGGAGAATCCTACGAGCAGTACTTC. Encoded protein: CASSLVWGESYEQYF.